The present T cell receptor beta chain was sequenced within a study of T cells after yellow fever vaccination. Study as a whole: Fractions low in cell number were prepared with SMART-Seq v4 Ultra Low Input. Findings and limits, study-wide: The booster response re-showed most primary clones: approximately 95% CD4, around 90% CD8.

The authors made TCR cDNA by 5'RACE template switching, adding a universal primer site and UMIs. TCRdb called the 5' RACE reads again in MiXCR, with one record for every CDR3 protein. The sample contains 310,000 or so distinct CDR3 sequences, around 4% of which appear only once. The CDR3 is 12 residues long. Trimming pared 3 bases from V and 4 bases from J, leaving 9 bases between. Germline V gene sequence: CDR1 DFQATT, CDR2 SNEGSKA (reference sequence). This clonotype was found many times. The target antigen is unknown. Specimen: PBMCs, collected on the day of the yellow fever booster vaccination. The sequence derives from a man aged 18 to 30 who received the YFV17D yellow fever vaccine. The rearrangement joins TRBV20-1 to TRBJ1-2; the D gene is possibly TRBD1 (5 bases). The CDR3 DNA reads as TGCAGTGCTAGTCAGGGTAGCTATGGCTACACCTTC. It codes for CSASQGSYGYTF.